This TCR beta chain was sequenced for a study of T cell repertoires in ileal Crohn's disease. Across the whole study: Operated complications were stricturing disease (around 61%) and penetrating disease (39%). About half of patients got postoperative therapy: some 11 thiopurines, some 19 anti-TNF.

About 490 nanograms of biopsy DNA per sample underwent TCRB immunosequencing. Clones were read by immunoSEQ multiplex PCR, and TCRdb kept only the in-frame ones, dropping some. This table holds 14,000 or so clones, roughly 78% found once. Findings and caveats of the study: Clonality above 26.8% at surgery always came with endoscopic recurrence.

As concerns this clone: The antigen is undetermined.

Sequencing was done on a sample of ileal tissue. This sequence originates from an adult with Crohn's disease.

The CDR3 DNA reads as TGTGCCAGCAGTTCCCCTAGCGGGGGGAACAATGAGCAGTTCTTC. It translates to CASSSPSGGNNEQFF. This sequence joins TRBV28 and TRBJ2-1; 11 positions agree with TRBD2. The V gene's germline CDR1 is MDHEN and CDR2 SYDVKM. The CDR3 is 15 residues long. J gave up 5 bases and V 4 bases, and 4 bases lay outside the gene matches.